A selection of T cell receptor beta chains follows, all from one sample in a study of cytomegalovirus exposure and HLA in healthy donors. Clones were sequenced by immunoSEQ multiplex PCR, and TCRdb holds only the in-frame ones, with some missing. This table has tens of thousands of clones, just under 90% appearing once. The sequencing sample was made of PBMCs. The source of these receptors is a boy between 10 and 17 years old in good health and CMV-seronegative. The CDR3 runs from the conserved cysteine through the conserved F or W. Fields, in order: V gene, D gene, J gene, clone size, CDR3 DNA, CDR3 protein. D genes are given only for firm matches. Not all rows give a size; the values are once, few, many and, for expanded clones, a class.

v_gene: TRBV14; d_gene: .; j_gene: TRBJ1-6; abundance: .; CDR3nt: TGTGCCAGCAGCCAAACAGTGCTCTCACCCCTCCACTTT; CDR3aa: CASSQTVLSPLHF
v_gene: TRBV5-1; d_gene: .; j_gene: TRBJ2-5; abundance: .; CDR3nt: TGCGCCAGCAGCTTGGCGGGCGGGGAAGGAGAGACCCAGTACTTC; CDR3aa: CASSLAGGEGETQYF
v_gene: TRBV27; d_gene: .; j_gene: TRBJ2-1; abundance: .; CDR3nt: TGTGCCAGCAGTTTGTTCGATAGTAGCTACAATGAGCAGTTCTTC; CDR3aa: CASSLFDSSYNEQFF
v_gene: TRBV2; d_gene: TRBD1; j_gene: TRBJ1-5; abundance: .; CDR3nt: TGTGCCAGCAGCCGGGACAGGGGGCCCCAGCGGGATCAGCCCCAGCATTTT; CDR3aa: CASSRDRGPQRDQPQHF
v_gene: TRBV6-4; d_gene: .; j_gene: TRBJ2-1; abundance: .; CDR3nt: TGTGCCAGCAGCGAAGATGGGGAGGTCAATGAGCAGTTCTTC; CDR3aa: CASSEDGEVNEQFF
v_gene: TRBV7-9; d_gene: TRBD1; j_gene: TRBJ1-6; abundance: .; CDR3nt: TGTGCCAGCAGCTACCGGGGACAGGGGTCCTCACCCCTCCACTTT; CDR3aa: CASSYRGQGSSPLHF
v_gene: TRBV7-9; d_gene: TRBD1; j_gene: TRBJ2-7; abundance: .; CDR3nt: TGTGCCAGCAGTGATAGACAGGGTCGCGAGCAGTACTTC; CDR3aa: CASSDRQGREQYF
v_gene: TRBV4-2; d_gene: TRBD1; j_gene: TRBJ2-7; abundance: .; CDR3nt: TGTGCCAGCAGCCAAATACCGGGACAGGGGGCAGACGAGCAGTACTTC; CDR3aa: CASSQIPGQGADEQYF
v_gene: TRBV6-6; d_gene: TRBD1; j_gene: TRBJ1-3; abundance: .; CDR3nt: TGTGCCAGCAGTTACATGGGACAGAACTCTGGAAACACCATATATTTT; CDR3aa: CASSYMGQNSGNTIYF
v_gene: TRBV7-2; d_gene: .; j_gene: TRBJ2-2; abundance: .; CDR3nt: TGTGCCAGCAGCTTAGCGGGGCAACACACCGGGGAGCTGTTTTTT; CDR3aa: CASSLAGQHTGELFF
v_gene: TRBV7-2; d_gene: TRBD2; j_gene: TRBJ2-5; abundance: .; CDR3nt: TGTGCCAGCAGCTTAGGTCGTAGCGGGGGGATCCAAGAGACCCAGTACTTC; CDR3aa: CASSLGRSGGIQETQYF
v_gene: TRBV20-1; d_gene: .; j_gene: TRBJ2-7; abundance: .; CDR3nt: TGCAGTGCTATCAAGGGGAACGAGCAGTACTTC; CDR3aa: CSAIKGNEQYF
v_gene: TRBV6-5; d_gene: TRBD1; j_gene: TRBJ2-4; abundance: few; CDR3nt: TGTGCCAGCAGTTACTCGGGGGGACAGGGGAAAAACATTCAGTACTTC; CDR3aa: CASSYSGGQGKNIQYF
v_gene: TRBV11-1; d_gene: TRBD2; j_gene: TRBJ2-1; abundance: .; CDR3nt: TGTGCCAGCAGCCCGGGACTAGCGGGGAACTCCTACAATGAGCAGTTCTTC; CDR3aa: CASSPGLAGNSYNEQFF
v_gene: TRBV4-2; d_gene: .; j_gene: TRBJ1-1; abundance: .; CDR3nt: TGTGCCAGCAGCCAAGTAGTACAGGCTGGGACTGAAGCTTTCTTT; CDR3aa: CASSQVVQAGTEAFF
v_gene: TRBV10-1; d_gene: TRBD2; j_gene: TRBJ2-5; abundance: .; CDR3nt: TGCGCCAGCAGTAGCGGGGGGCAAGAGACCCAGTACTTC; CDR3aa: CASSSGGQETQYF